This is a list of T cell receptor beta chains from one sample in a study of cytomegalovirus exposure and HLA in healthy donors. Assay used: immunoSEQ multiplex PCR; TCRdb lists only in-frame clones, some missing. This table has roughly 200,000 clones, about 82% appearing once. Sequences were obtained from PBMCs. The receptors shown here come from a man aged 30-40 years in good health and CMV-seronegative. The CDR3 runs from the conserved cysteine through the conserved F or W. A D gene is named only where the DNA matches it firmly. The listing skips clone size in some rows; elsewhere it reads once, few, many or a size class.

v_call	clone_size	j_call	d_call	cdr3_nt	cdr3_aa
TRBV28	NA	TRBJ1-4	TRBD1	TGTGCCAGCAGAGCCAGGGGGCGGAGGGGAGGTGAAAAACTGTTTTTT	CASRARGRRGGEKLFF
TRBV6-1	once	TRBJ2-1	TRBD2	TGTGCCATCTCGAAACTAGCGGGCTATCCAAATGAGCAGTTCTTC	CAISKLAGYPNEQFF
TRBV6-6	NA	TRBJ1-3	NA	TGTGCCAGCAGTCAACAGGGAAGCTCTGGAAACACCATATATTTT	CASSQQGSSGNTIYF
TRBV9	NA	TRBJ2-3	NA	TGTGCCAGCAGCGGAGAGAGCGGGCCGGAACCCACAGATACGCAGTATTTT	CASSGESGPEPTDTQYF
TRBV27	NA	TRBJ2-7	TRBD1	TGTGCCAGCAGTTTAACGGCCCCGGGACAGGGGTACTCCTACGAGCAGTACTTC	CASSLTAPGQGYSYEQYF
TRBV6-1	NA	TRBJ2-5	NA	TGTGCCAGCAGTGAAGCCAGGGAGACCCAGTACTTC	CASSEARETQYF
TRBV10-1	NA	TRBJ1-4	NA	TGCGCCAGCAGTGAGGTCAGGGACAAGGAAGGAGAAAAACTGTTTTTT	CASSEVRDKEGEKLFF
TRBV15	NA	TRBJ2-3	NA	TGTGCCACCAGTCGGGGGGCGGGGACAGATACGCAGTATTTT	CATSRGAGTDTQYF
TRBV7-2	NA	TRBJ2-1	TRBD2	TGTGCCAGCAGCCACCTGGGACTAGCGGGGAACAATGAGCAGTTCTTC	CASSHLGLAGNNEQFF
TRBV6-1	NA	TRBJ2-7	TRBD1	TGTGCCAGCAGTGTAACAGGGGCGGTTCCCTACGAGCAGTACTTC	CASSVTGAVPYEQYF
TRBV6-5	NA	TRBJ2-7	TRBD1	TGTGCCAGCACGTCGAGGCAGGGGGCGGCATACGAGCAGTACTTC	CASTSRQGAAYEQYF
TRBV5-1	NA	TRBJ2-2	TRBD2	TGCGCCAGCAGCTTTGGCGGGGGGAACACCGGGGAGCTGTTTTTT	CASSFGGGNTGELFF
TRBV25-1	NA	TRBJ2-1	NA	TGTGCCAGCAGTCCGCCCTCCATTAGCCCAGTTTACAATGAGCAGTTCTTC	CASSPPSISPVYNEQFF
TRBV6-6	NA	TRBJ1-3	NA	TGTGCCAGCAGTTACGGAGGGACTGGAAACACCATATATTTT	CASSYGGTGNTIYF
TRBV19	NA	TRBJ2-1	NA	TGTGCCAGTAGTATAACTCCTCTCTACTACAATGAGCAGTTCTTC	CASSITPLYYNEQFF
TRBV7-3	NA	TRBJ1-1	TRBD1	TGTGCCAGCAGCCCTAAAGGGGGCCTAAACACTGGAGCTTTCTTT	CASSPKGGLNTGAFF
TRBV7-9	NA	TRBJ2-1	TRBD2	TGTGCCAGCCGCCATAGCGGGGGATTCTACAATGAGCAGTTCTTC	CASRHSGGFYNEQFF
TRBV18	NA	TRBJ2-7	TRBD1	TGTGCCAGCTCACCGGCCGGGACAGGGGGTCCGGAGCAGTACTTC	CASSPAGTGGPEQYF
TRBV7-8	once	TRBJ1-2	TRBD1	TGTGCCAGCAGCTCGGAAACCGGGACAGTATGGACTGGCTACACCTTC	CASSSETGTVWTGYTF
TRBV7-3	NA	TRBJ2-1	NA	TGTGCCAGCAGCTCGACAGACAATGAGCAGTTCTTC	CASSSTDNEQFF
TRBV10-3	NA	TRBJ2-1	TRBD2	TGTGCCGGGGGGGGAGTTGGCTACAATGAGCAGTTCTTC	CAGGGVGYNEQFF
TRBV5-1	NA	TRBJ1-1	NA	TGCGCCAGCAGGATCGGGGTAATGAACACTGAAGCTTTCTTT	CASRIGVMNTEAFF
TRBV2	NA	TRBJ1-2	NA	TGTGCCAGCAGTGGCCGACAGCTTTACTATGGCTACACCTTC	CASSGRQLYYGYTF
TRBV5-1	NA	TRBJ1-2	TRBD1	TGCGCCAGCAGCTCCGCCGCGGGGACAGACAGCCATGGCTACACCTTC	CASSSAAGTDSHGYTF
TRBV7-3	NA	TRBJ1-1	NA	TGTGCCAGCAGCCCCGGGGGAGCCTCCACTGAAGCTTTCTTT	CASSPGGASTEAFF
TRBV29-1	NA	TRBJ1-2	TRBD1	TGCAGCGTCTTACAGGGGGCGAATGGCTACACCTTC	CSVLQGANGYTF
TRBV2	NA	TRBJ2-3	NA	TGTGCCAGCAGTGAGCACAGGGTGGAAGATACGCAGTATTTT	CASSEHRVEDTQYF
TRBV6-1	NA	TRBJ1-5	NA	TGTGCCAGCAGTGACGGGGGGAGGGGCAATCAGCCCCAGCATTTT	CASSDGGRGNQPQHF
TRBV5-5	NA	TRBJ1-1	TRBD1	TGTGCCAGCAGCCTAGGGACAGGAATAAGGGGCACTGAAGCTTTCTTT	CASSLGTGIRGTEAFF
TRBV4-3	NA	TRBJ2-4	TRBD1	TGCGCCAGCAGCCAAGATTGGTCCAGGGGGCGGGCCAAAAACATTCAGTACTTC	CASSQDWSRGRAKNIQYF
TRBV29-1	NA	TRBJ1-4	TRBD1	TGCAGCGTGGAAGACAGGGGGTTGGGAAAACTGTTTTTT	CSVEDRGLGKLFF
TRBV28	NA	TRBJ1-2	NA	TGTGCCAGCAGGTGGGCAGGCAACTATGGCTACACCTTC	CASRWAGNYGYTF
TRBV19	once	TRBJ1-6	NA	TGTGCCAGTAGTCCAAGGGGCGACTTACCCCTCCACTTT	CASSPRGDLPLHF
TRBV5-1	NA	TRBJ1-1	NA	TGCGCCAGCAGCTTGGGGTCAGGCGAAGCTTTCTTT	CASSLGSGEAFF
TRBV25-1	NA	TRBJ1-2	TRBD1	TGTGCCAGCAGAACAGGGGATGGCTACACCTTC	CASRTGDGYTF
TRBV11-1	few	TRBJ2-7	NA	TGTGCCAGCAGCTTCGCTAGCAGCTACGAGCAGTACTTC	CASSFASSYEQYF
TRBV7-6	NA	TRBJ2-1	TRBD1	TGTGCCAGCACTGGACAGGCCGGTGAGCAGTTCTTC	CASTGQAGEQFF
TRBV7-6	NA	TRBJ1-6	TRBD1	TGTGCCAGCAGCGTACTGGACAACGACAGGGGATATAATTCACCCCTCCACTTT	CASSVLDNDRGYNSPLHF
TRBV6-4	NA	TRBJ2-1	TRBD2	TGTGCCAGCAGCCGGGAGGGGGGCAATGAGCAGTTCTTC	CASSREGGNEQFF
TRBV6-1	NA	TRBJ2-7	NA	TGTGCCAGCAGTGAAGGCGGGAGGACAGGAAGGACCTACGAGCAGTACTTC	CASSEGGRTGRTYEQYF
TRBV14	NA	TRBJ1-1	NA	TGTGCCAGCAGCCAAGGAGGTTCGGCAGGGCATTATATGAACACTGAAGCTTTCTTT	CASSQGGSAGHYMNTEAFF
TRBV13	NA	TRBJ1-4	TRBD1	TGTGCCAGCAGCTCCCAGGGACAGGGGGGAAGGAAACTGTTTTTT	CASSSQGQGGRKLFF
TRBV9	NA	TRBJ2-6	TRBD2	TGTGCCAGCAGGTCGGGGGGGCCCGTTTCTGGGGCCAACGTCCTGACTTTC	CASRSGGPVSGANVLTF
TRBV19	NA	TRBJ1-2	TRBD1	TGTGCCAGTAGTCCGACAGGGGGTCTAGGCTACACCTTC	CASSPTGGLGYTF
TRBV25-1	NA	TRBJ1-2	NA	TGTGCCAGCAGTGAATGGGTGGAGGATGCCTACACCTTC	CASSEWVEDAYTF
TRBV28	NA	TRBJ1-4	NA	TGTGCCAGCAGCAAACAGGGTAGAAAACTGTTTTTT	CASSKQGRKLFF